Reported below is one T cell receptor beta chain. The sample originates from a study of T cell changes during pregnancy in multiple sclerosis. Using immunoSEQ multiplex PCR, the repertoire was profiled, and TCRdb retains in-frame clones only, with some absent. Among tens of thousands of clones listed, roughly 94% were seen once. The CDR3 contains 16 residues. Germline V gene data show CDR1 as SGHTA and CDR2 as FQGNSA. Trimming took 6 bases from V and 0 from J, leaving 15 bases between them. This TCR came from a female donor with multiple sclerosis, enrolled in a pregnancy study. The material was CD4+ T cells from peripheral blood mononuclear cells, obtained in the second trimester of pregnancy. The genes are TRBV7-2 and TRBJ1-5, with TRBD1 as a possible D gene (5 bases). CDR3 residues: CASRDGQIYSNQPQHF. CDR3 nucleotides: TGTGCCAGCAGGGACGGACAAATCTATAGCAATCAGCCCCAGCATTTT.